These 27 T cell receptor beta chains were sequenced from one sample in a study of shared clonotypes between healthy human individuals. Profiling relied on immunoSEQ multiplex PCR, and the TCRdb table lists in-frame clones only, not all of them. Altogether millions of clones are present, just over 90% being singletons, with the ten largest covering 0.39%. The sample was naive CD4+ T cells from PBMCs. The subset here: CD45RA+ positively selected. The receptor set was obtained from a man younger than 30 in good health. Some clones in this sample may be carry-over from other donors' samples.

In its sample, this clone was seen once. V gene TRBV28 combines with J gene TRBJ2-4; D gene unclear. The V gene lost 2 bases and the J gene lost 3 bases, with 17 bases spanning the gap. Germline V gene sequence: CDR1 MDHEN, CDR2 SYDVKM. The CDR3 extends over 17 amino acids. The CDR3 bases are TGTGCCAGCAGTTTAATTCAGCTGTCGGCGGTCAAAAACATTCAGTACTTC. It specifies CASSLIQLSAVKNIQYF.

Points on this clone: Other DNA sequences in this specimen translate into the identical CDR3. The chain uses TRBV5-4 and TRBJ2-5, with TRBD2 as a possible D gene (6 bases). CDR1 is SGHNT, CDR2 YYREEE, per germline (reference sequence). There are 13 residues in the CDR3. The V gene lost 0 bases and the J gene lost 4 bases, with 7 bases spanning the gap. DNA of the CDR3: TGTGCCAGCAGCTTGGGGGGGGTAGAGACCCAGTACTTC. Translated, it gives CASSLGGVETQYF.

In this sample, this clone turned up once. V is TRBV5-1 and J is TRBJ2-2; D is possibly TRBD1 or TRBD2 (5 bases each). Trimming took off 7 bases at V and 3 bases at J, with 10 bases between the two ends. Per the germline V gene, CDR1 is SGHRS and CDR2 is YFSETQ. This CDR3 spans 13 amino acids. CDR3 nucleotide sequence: TGCGCCAGCGGAAGGGGAGACACCGGGGAGCTGTTTTTT. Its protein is CASGRGDTGELFF.

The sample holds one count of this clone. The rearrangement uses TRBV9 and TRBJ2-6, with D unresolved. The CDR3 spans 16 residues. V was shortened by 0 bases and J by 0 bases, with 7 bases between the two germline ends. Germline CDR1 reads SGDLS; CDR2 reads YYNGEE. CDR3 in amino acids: CASSVARPSGANVLTF. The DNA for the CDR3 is TGTGCCAGCAGCGTAGCACGGCCCTCTGGGGCCAACGTCCTGACTTTC. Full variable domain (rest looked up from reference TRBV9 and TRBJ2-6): DSGVTQTPKHLITATGQRVTLRCSPRSGDLSVYWYQQSLDQGLQFLIQYYNGEERAKGNILERFSAQQFPDLHSELNLSSLELGDSALYFCASSVARPSGANVLTFGAGSRLTVL.

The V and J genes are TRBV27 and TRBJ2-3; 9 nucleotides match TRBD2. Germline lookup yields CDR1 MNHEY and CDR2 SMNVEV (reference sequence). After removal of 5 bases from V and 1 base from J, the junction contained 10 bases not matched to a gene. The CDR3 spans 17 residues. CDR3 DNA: TGTGCCAGCAGTAGAACTGCGGGAGGGAGGGGCACAGATACGCAGTATTTT. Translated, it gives CASSRTAGGRGTDTQYF.

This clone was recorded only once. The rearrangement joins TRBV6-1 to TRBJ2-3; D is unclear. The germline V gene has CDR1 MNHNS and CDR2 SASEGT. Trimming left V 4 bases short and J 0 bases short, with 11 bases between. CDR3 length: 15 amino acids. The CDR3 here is CASSVQPTSTDTQYF. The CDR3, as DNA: TGTGCCAGCAGTGTCCAGCCAACTAGCACAGATACGCAGTATTTT.

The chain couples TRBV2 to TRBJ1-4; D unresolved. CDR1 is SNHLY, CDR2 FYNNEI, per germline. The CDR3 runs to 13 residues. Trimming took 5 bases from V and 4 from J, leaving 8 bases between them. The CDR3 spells CASSLLRNEKLFF. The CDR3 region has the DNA TGTGCCAGCAGTCTCTTGCGTAATGAAAAACTGTTTTTT.

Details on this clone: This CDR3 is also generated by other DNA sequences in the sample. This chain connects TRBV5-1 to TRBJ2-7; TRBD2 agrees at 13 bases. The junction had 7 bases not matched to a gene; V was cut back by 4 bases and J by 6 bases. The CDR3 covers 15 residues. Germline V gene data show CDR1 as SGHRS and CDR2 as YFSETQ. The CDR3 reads CASSAGLAGVGEQYF. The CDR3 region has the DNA TGCGCCAGCAGCGCTGGACTAGCGGGAGTAGGCGAGCAGTACTTC.

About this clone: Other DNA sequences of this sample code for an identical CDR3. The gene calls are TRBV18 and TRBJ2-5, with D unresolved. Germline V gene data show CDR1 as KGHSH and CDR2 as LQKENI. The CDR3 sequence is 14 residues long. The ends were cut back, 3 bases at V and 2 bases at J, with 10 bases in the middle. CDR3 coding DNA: TGTGCCAGCTCACCCGGGTTGGCGCAAGAGACCCAGTACTTC. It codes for CASSPGLAQETQYF.

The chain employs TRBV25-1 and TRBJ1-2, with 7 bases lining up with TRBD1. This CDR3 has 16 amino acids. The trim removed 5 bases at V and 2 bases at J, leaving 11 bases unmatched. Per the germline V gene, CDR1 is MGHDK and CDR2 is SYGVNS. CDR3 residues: CASSSGGTAVNYGYTF. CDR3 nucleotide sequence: TGTGCCAGCAGTTCCGGGGGGACAGCAGTAAACTATGGCTACACCTTC.

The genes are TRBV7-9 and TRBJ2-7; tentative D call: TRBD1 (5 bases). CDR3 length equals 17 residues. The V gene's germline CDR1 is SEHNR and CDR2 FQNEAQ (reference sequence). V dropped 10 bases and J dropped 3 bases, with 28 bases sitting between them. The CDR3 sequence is CATTSRTRPGSDYEQYF. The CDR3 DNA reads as TGTGCCACCACGAGCCGAACGAGACCAGGGTCGGACTACGAGCAGTACTTC. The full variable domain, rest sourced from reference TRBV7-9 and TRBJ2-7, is DTGVSQNPRHKITKRGQNVTFRCDPISEHNRLYWYRQTLGQGPEFLTYFQNEAQLEKSRLLSDRFSAERPKGSFSTLEIQRTEQGDSAMYLCATTSRTRPGSDYEQYFGPGTRLTVT.

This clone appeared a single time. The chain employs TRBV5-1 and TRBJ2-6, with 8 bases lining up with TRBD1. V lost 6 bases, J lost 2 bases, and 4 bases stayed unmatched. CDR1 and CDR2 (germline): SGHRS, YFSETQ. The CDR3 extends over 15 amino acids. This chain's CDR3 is CASNRGTAGANVLTF. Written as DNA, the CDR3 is TGCGCCAGCAACAGGGGGACTGCTGGGGCCAACGTCCTGACTTTC.

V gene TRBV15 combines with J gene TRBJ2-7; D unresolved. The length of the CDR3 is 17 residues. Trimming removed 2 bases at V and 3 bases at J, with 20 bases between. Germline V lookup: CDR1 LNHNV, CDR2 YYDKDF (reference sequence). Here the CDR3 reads CATSRRPLDAIYYEQYF. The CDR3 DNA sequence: TGTGCCACCAGCAGAAGACCCCTCGACGCCATATACTACGAGCAGTACTTC.

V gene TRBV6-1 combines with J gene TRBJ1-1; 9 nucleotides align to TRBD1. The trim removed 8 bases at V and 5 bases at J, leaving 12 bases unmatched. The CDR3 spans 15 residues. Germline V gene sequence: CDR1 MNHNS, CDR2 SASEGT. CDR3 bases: TGTGCCAGCGGGCAAACAGGGGGCCGCCGTACTGAAGCTTTCTTT. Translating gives CASGQTGGRRTEAFF.

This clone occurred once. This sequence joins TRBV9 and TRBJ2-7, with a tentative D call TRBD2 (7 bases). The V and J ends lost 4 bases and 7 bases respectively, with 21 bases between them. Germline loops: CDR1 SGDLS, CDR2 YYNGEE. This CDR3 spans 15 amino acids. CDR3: CASSREGGGPREQYF. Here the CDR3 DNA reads TGTGCCAGCAGCAGAGAGGGGGGAGGGCCTCGAGAGCAGTACTTC.

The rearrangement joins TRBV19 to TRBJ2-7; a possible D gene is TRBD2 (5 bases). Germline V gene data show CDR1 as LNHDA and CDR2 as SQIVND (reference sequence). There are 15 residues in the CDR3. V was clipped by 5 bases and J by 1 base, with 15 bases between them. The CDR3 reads CASSPVSASSYEQYF. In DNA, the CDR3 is TGTGCCAGTAGTCCGGTTAGCGCCTCTTCCTACGAGCAGTACTTC.

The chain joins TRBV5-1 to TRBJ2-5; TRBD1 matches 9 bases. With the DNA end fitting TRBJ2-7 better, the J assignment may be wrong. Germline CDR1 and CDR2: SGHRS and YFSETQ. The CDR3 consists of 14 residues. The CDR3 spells CASSLGQGVYEQYF. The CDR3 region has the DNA TGCGCCAGCAGCCTGGGACAGGGAGTCTACGAGCAGTACTTC.

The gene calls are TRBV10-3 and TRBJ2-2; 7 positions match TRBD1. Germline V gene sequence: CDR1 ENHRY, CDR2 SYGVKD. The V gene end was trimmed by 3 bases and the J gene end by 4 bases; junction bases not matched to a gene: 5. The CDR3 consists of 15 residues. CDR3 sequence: CAISEQGPATGELFF. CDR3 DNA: TGTGCCATCAGTGAACAGGGGCCGGCCACCGGGGAGCTGTTTTTT.

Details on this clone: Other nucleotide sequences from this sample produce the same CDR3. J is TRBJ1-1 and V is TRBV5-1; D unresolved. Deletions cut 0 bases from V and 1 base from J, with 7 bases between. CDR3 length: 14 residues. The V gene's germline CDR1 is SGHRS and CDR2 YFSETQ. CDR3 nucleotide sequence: TGCGCCAGCAGCTTGGGGGATAGGAACACTGAAGCTTTCTTT. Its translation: CASSLGDRNTEAFF.

The CDR3 region has the DNA TGTGCCAGCAGCCCACGAGTCAGAGTCTCCTACAATGAGCAGTTCTTC. This sequence encodes CASSPRVRVSYNEQFF. The chain employs TRBV11-1 and TRBJ2-1, with no clear D. The V gene lost 5 bases and the J gene lost 0 bases, with 14 bases spanning the gap. Germline V gene data show CDR1 as SGHAT and CDR2 as FQDESV (reference sequence). The CDR3 length is 16 residues.

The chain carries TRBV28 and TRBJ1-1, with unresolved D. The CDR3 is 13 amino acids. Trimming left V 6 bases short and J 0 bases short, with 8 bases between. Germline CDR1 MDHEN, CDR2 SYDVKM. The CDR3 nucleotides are TGTGCCAGCAGGATTGAGATGAACACTGAAGCTTTCTTT. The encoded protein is CASRIEMNTEAFF. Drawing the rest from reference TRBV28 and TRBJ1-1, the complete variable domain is DVKVTQSSRYLVKRTGEKVFLECVQDMDHENMFWYRQDPGLGLRLIYFSYDVKMKEKGDIPEGYSVSREKKERFSLILESASTNQTSMYLCASRIEMNTEAFFGQGTRLTVV.

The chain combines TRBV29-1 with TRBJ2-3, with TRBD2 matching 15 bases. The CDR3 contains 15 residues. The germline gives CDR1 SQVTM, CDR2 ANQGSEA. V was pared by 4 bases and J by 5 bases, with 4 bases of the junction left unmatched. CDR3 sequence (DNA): TGCAGCGTTGGCGGGACTAGCGGGAGGATAGATACGCAGTATTTT. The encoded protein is CSVGGTSGRIDTQYF.

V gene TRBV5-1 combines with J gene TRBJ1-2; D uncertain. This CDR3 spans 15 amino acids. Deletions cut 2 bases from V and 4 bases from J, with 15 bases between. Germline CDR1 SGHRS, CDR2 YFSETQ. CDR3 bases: TGCGCCAGCAGCTTACTTGGGGAGGGAGCCTATGGCTACACCTTC. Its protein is CASSLLGEGAYGYTF.

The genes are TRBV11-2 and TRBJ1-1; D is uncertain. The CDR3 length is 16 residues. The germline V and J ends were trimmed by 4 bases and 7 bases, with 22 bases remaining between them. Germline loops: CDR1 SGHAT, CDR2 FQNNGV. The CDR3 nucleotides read TGTGCCAGCAGCTCCGCGGTGGGCACAAGTCCCGGTGAAGCTTTCTTT. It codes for CASSSAVGTSPGEAFF.

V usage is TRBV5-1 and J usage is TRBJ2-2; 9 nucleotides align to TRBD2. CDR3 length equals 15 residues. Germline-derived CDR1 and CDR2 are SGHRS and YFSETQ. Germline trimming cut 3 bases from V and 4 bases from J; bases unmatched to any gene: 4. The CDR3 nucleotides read TGCGCCAGCAGCTCACCGGGACTAGCCACCGGGGAGCTGTTTTTT. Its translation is CASSSPGLATGELFF.

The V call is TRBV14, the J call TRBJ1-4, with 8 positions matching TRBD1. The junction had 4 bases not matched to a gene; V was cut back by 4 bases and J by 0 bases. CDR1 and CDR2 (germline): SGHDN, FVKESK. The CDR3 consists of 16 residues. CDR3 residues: CASSLQGAATNEKLFF. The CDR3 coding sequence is TGTGCCAGCAGCCTCCAGGGGGCTGCAACTAATGAAAAACTGTTTTTT.

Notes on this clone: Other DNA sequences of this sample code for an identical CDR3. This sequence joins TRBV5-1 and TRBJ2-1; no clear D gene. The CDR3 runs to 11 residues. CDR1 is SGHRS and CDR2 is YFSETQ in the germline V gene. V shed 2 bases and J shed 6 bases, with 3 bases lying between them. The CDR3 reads CASSFRNEQFF. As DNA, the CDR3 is TGCGCCAGCAGCTTCCGCAATGAGCAGTTCTTC.